These T cell receptor beta chains were read from a single sample in a study of a mutant IDH1 vaccine in newly diagnosed glioma. What these receptors recognize is not known. Libraries were prepared by immunoSEQ multiplex PCR; TCRdb keeps only in-frame clonotypes and omits some of them. Of about 54,000 clones in the sample, approximately 80% were seen once. The sequencing used PBMCs, collected from a glioma patient whose treatment included an IDH1 peptide vaccine. The receptors were gathered from a man aged 30 to 45 with glioma. Each CDR3 is given with its conserved first and last residue. The D gene is left open where the match is weak. Some rows mark clone size as missing; the rest say once, few, many or name a class of expanded clone.

length	size	D	V	J	CDR3	DNA
11	NA	NA	TRBV28	TRBJ1-1	CASSFFTSAFF	TGTGCCAGCAGTTTCTTCACTTCAGCTTTCTTT
14	NA	NA	TRBV6-1	TRBJ1-4	CASSPGPINEKLFF	TGTGCCAGCAGCCCGGGACCGATTAATGAAAAACTGTTTTTT
13	NA	NA	TRBV7-9	TRBJ1-4	CANQRGLSEKLFF	TGTGCCAACCAACGGGGGCTCAGTGAAAAACTGTTTTTT
17	NA	NA	TRBV13	TRBJ1-4	CASSLAGKGSANEKLFF	TGTGCCAGCAGCTTAGCAGGGAAGGGATCAGCTAATGAAAAACTGTTTTTT
14	NA	NA	TRBV21-1	TRBJ2-7	CASSKNPGAYEQYF	TGTGCCAGCAGCAAAAATCCAGGCGCTTACGAGCAGTACTTC
17	NA	NA	TRBV9	TRBJ2-4	CASSSEGDSLAKNIQYF	TGTGCCAGCAGCTCAGAGGGAGACTCACTAGCCAAAAACATTCAGTACTTC
13	NA	NA	TRBV21-1	TRBJ2-1	CASETGRRNEQFF	TGTGCCAGCGAAACAGGGCGGAGGAATGAGCAGTTCTTC
16	NA	NA	TRBV4-1	TRBJ2-7	CASSPIRGGQSYEQYF	TGCGCCAGCAGCCCCATACGGGGAGGACAGTCCTACGAGCAGTACTTC
15	NA	NA	TRBV7-9	TRBJ1-1	CASSLGEGSSTEAFF	TGTGCCAGCAGCTTAGGGGAGGGTTCCTCCACTGAAGCTTTCTTT
13	NA	NA	TRBV30	TRBJ1-3	CARSKGVGNTIYF	TGTGCCCGGAGTAAGGGAGTTGGAAACACCATATATTTT
13	NA	NA	TRBV11-2	TRBJ1-1	CASSLAGYTEAFF	TGTGCCAGCAGCTTAGCAGGGTACACTGAAGCTTTCTTT
15	NA	TRBD2	TRBV18	TRBJ2-5	CASSPGLAGQETQYF	TGTGCCAGCTCACCAGGACTAGCGGGCCAAGAGACCCAGTACTTC
14	NA	NA	TRBV6-5	TRBJ1-5	CASSRTEDNQPQHF	TGTGCCAGCAGTCGGACAGAAGATAATCAGCCCCAGCATTTT
15	NA	TRBD1	TRBV19	TRBJ1-2	CASSSPLTGNYGYTF	TGTGCCAGTAGCTCCCCCTTGACAGGGAACTATGGCTACACCTTC
15	NA	TRBD2	TRBV4-2	TRBJ2-7	CASSPGTSGGWEQYF	TGTGCCAGCAGCCCCGGGACTAGCGGGGGGTGGGAGCAGTACTTC
15	NA	NA	TRBV10-2	TRBJ2-7	CASSEPPQDNYEQYF	TGCGCCAGCAGTGAGCCCCCGCAGGACAACTACGAGCAGTACTTC
16	NA	NA	TRBV1	TRBJ2-5	CTSSQEKWGGEETQYF	TGCACCAGCAGCCAGGAAAAGTGGGGCGGGGAAGAGACCCAGTACTTC
16	NA	NA	TRBV5-6	TRBJ1-2	CASSLGRGGFDYGYTF	TGTGCCAGCAGCTTGGGCAGGGGCGGCTTTGACTATGGCTACACCTTC
14	NA	NA	TRBV11-2	TRBJ1-6	CASRRGVYNSPLHF	TGTGCCAGCAGAAGAGGGGTATATAATTCACCCCTCCACTTT
17	NA	TRBD1	TRBV18	TRBJ1-4	CASSSSPGQTTNEKLFF	TGTGCCAGCTCATCGAGCCCGGGACAGACAACTAATGAAAAACTGTTTTTT
13	few	NA	TRBV5-1	TRBJ1-2	CASSLSSGYGYTF	TGCGCCAGCAGCTTGTCCAGCGGCTATGGCTACACCTTC
20	NA	TRBD1	TRBV10-3	TRBJ2-2	CAISALKRTGERVNTGELFF	TGTGCCATCAGTGCATTGAAAAGGACAGGGGAAAGGGTAAACACCGGGGAGCTGTTTTTT
18	NA	NA	TRBV7-8	TRBJ2-1	CASSLVEGRESSYNEQFF	TGTGCCAGCAGCTTAGTGGAAGGTCGGGAAAGCTCCTACAATGAGCAGTTCTTC
17	NA	TRBD1	TRBV4-1	TRBJ2-1	CASSRATGTGTLNEQFF	TGCGCCAGCAGTCGCGCTACCGGGACAGGGACCCTCAATGAGCAGTTCTTC
15	NA	NA	TRBV11-2	TRBJ1-2	CASRPIMAANYGYTF	TGTGCCAGCAGACCGATAATGGCAGCTAACTATGGCTACACCTTC
14	NA	NA	TRBV5-4	TRBJ2-1	CASSLGSNHNEQFF	TGTGCCAGCAGCTTGGGGTCTAACCACAATGAGCAGTTCTTC
14	few	NA	TRBV28	TRBJ1-4	CASKNRGTNEKLFF	TGTGCCAGCAAAAATAGGGGTACTAATGAAAAACTGTTTTTT
15	NA	NA	TRBV2	TRBJ1-5	CASSERSGRNQPQHF	TGTGCCAGCAGTGAACGTTCTGGGAGGAATCAGCCCCAGCATTTT
15	NA	NA	TRBV7-2	TRBJ2-7	CASSITWDKTYEQYF	TGTGCCAGCAGCATAACTTGGGACAAGACCTACGAGCAGTACTTC
15	NA	TRBD2	TRBV10-3	TRBJ2-3	CAISDGGGGFDTQYF	TGTGCCATCAGTGATGGCGGGGGGGGGTTTGATACGCAGTATTTT
15	NA	TRBD1	TRBV6-1	TRBJ2-2	CASRTGQANTGELFF	TGTGCCAGCAGGACGGGACAGGCGAACACCGGGGAGCTGTTTTTT
15	NA	NA	TRBV18	TRBJ2-1	CASSPRRDTYNEQFF	TGTGCCAGCTCACCACGGAGAGATACCTACAATGAGCAGTTCTTC
10	NA	NA	TRBV20-1	TRBJ1-2	CSARNYGYTF	TGCAGTGCTAGAAACTATGGCTACACCTTC
15	NA	TRBD1	TRBV5-4	TRBJ2-7	CASSLPGQGVYEQYF	TGTGCCAGCAGCTTGCCGGGACAGGGGGTGTACGAGCAGTACTTC
14	NA	TRBD1	TRBV19	TRBJ1-1	CASTVQGAYTEAFF	TGTGCCAGTACCGTACAGGGGGCATACACTGAAGCTTTCTTT
14	NA	NA	TRBV18	TRBJ1-1	CASSRVGLGTEAFF	TGTGCCAGCTCACGCGTGGGTTTGGGTACTGAAGCTTTCTTT
13	NA	NA	TRBV5-1	TRBJ1-6	CATAGAPDSPLHF	TGCGCCACCGCGGGGGCCCCGGATTCACCCCTCCACTTT
11	NA	NA	TRBV6-5	TRBJ2-7	CASTQGGEQYF	TGTGCCAGCACCCAGGGGGGCGAGCAGTACTTC
15	NA	NA	TRBV5-6	TRBJ2-7	CASSLADRTSYEQYF	TGTGCCAGCAGCTTGGCGGACAGGACTAGCTACGAGCAGTACTTC
15	NA	NA	TRBV7-2	TRBJ2-2	CASSLDWVRAGELFF	TGTGCCAGCAGCTTAGACTGGGTGAGGGCCGGGGAGCTGTTTTTT
13	NA	NA	TRBV19	TRBJ1-1	CASNIAINTEAFF	TGTGCCAGTAATATAGCCATAAACACTGAAGCTTTCTTT
11	NA	NA	TRBV28	TRBJ1-6	CASSSVSPLHF	TGTGCCAGCAGTTCAGTTTCACCCCTCCACTTT
14	NA	NA	TRBV5-6	TRBJ1-1	CASSLWAGYTEAFF	TGTGCCAGCAGCTTGTGGGCAGGGTACACTGAAGCTTTCTTT
13	NA	NA	TRBV7-9	TRBJ1-1	CATARGGDTEAFF	TGTGCCACCGCGCGTGGGGGGGACACTGAAGCTTTCTTT
15	NA	NA	TRBV6-6	TRBJ1-6	CAATAGVNANSPLHF	TGTGCCGCCACCGCAGGGGTTAATGCTAATTCACCCCTCCACTTT
13	once	NA	TRBV7-6	TRBJ1-1	CASSPMGNTEAFF	TGTGCCAGCAGCCCTATGGGGAACACTGAAGCTTTCTTT
14	NA	NA	TRBV6-4	TRBJ1-6	CASGKQGSTSPLHF	TGTGCCAGCGGAAAACAGGGCTCTACTTCACCCCTCCACTTT
16	NA	NA	TRBV29-1	TRBJ1-1	CSLHAKTWDGGVEAFF	TGCAGCTTACACGCCAAAACCTGGGACGGCGGAGTAGAAGCTTTCTTT
14	NA	TRBD2	TRBV18	TRBJ2-7	CASSPAGTTYEQYF	TGTGCCAGCTCACCGGCAGGGACTACCTACGAGCAGTACTTC